Presented here are 27 T cell receptor beta chains from one specimen sequenced in a study of T cells in localized non-small cell lung cancer. Method: immunoSEQ multiplex PCR; TCRdb's copy keeps in-frame clones and lacks some. The repertoire consists of approximately 35,000 clones, with over 80% occurring once and the leading ten covering under 6%. Sequenced here: PBMCs, sampled before any cancer treatment. The receptors were sampled from a man aged 35 to 69 with stage II lung adenocarcinoma.

The V and J genes are TRBV9 and TRBJ1-1; D may be TRBD1 (6 bases). V was cut by 4 bases and J by 5 bases, with 18 bases left in between. The CDR3 totals 15 residues. Germline-derived CDR1 and CDR2 are SGDLS and YYNGEE. CDR3 amino acids: CASSLEVTGLTEAFF. The CDR3 DNA follows: TGTGCCAGCAGCCTGGAGGTGACAGGTCTAACTGAAGCTTTCTTT. Full variable domain (rest looked up from reference TRBV9 and TRBJ1-1): DSGVTQTPKHLITATGQRVTLRCSPRSGDLSVYWYQQSLDQGLQFLIQYYNGEERAKGNILERFSAQQFPDLHSELNLSSLELGDSALYFCASSLEVTGLTEAFFGQGTRLTVV.

This clone was seen more than once but under ten times. The chain carries TRBV28 and TRBJ2-3, with 7 bases matching TRBD2. Trimming removed 6 bases from V and 8 bases from J; junction bases left unmatched: 17. The CDR3 is 16 residues long. CDR1 is MDHEN, CDR2 SYDVKM, per germline. CDR3 DNA sequence: TGTGCCAGCAGACAGGCGATGGGTAGCGGGCCTCGTACGCAGTATTTT. It translates to CASRQAMGSGPRTQYF.

The chain employs TRBV6-6 and TRBJ1-1; D might be TRBD1 (5 bases). Germline CDR1 reads MNHNY; CDR2 reads SVGAGI (reference sequence). V shed 10 bases and J shed 3 bases, with 15 bases lying between them. The CDR3 covers 13 residues. The CDR3 region has the DNA TGTGCCACAGGCAGGGACCGGGACACTGAAGCTTTCTTT. Its translation: CATGRDRDTEAFF.

V usage is TRBV11-2 and J usage is TRBJ2-3, with 8 bases fitting TRBD1. V gave up 5 bases and J gave up 4 bases; unmatched junction bases: 8. CDR3 length: 15 residues. CDR1 and CDR2 (germline): SGHAT, FQNNGV. The CDR3 DNA follows: TGTGCCAGCAGCCGGACAGGGCCGAGGGCAGATACGCAGTATTTT. Protein product: CASSRTGPRADTQYF.

This clone appeared a single time. The chain uses TRBV11-3 and TRBJ2-7, with 7 bases identical to TRBD2. V dropped 5 bases and J dropped 3; count of bases not matched to a gene: 13. Germline-derived CDR1 and CDR2 are SGHNT and YENEEA. CDR3 length: 16 amino acids. This CDR3 is CASSPPGLAVNYEQYF. The CDR3, as DNA: TGTGCCAGCAGCCCCCCCGGGCTAGCGGTAAACTACGAGCAGTACTTC. Full variable domain (outside the CDR3, taken from reference TRBV11-3 and TRBJ2-7): EAGVVQSPRYKIIEKKQPVAFWCNPISGHNTLYWYLQNLGQGPELLIRYENEEAVDDSQLPKDRFSAERLKGVDSTLKIQPAELGDSAVYLCASSPPGLAVNYEQYFGPGTRLTVT.

The rearrangement joins TRBV5-8 to TRBJ2-4; 9 bases agree with TRBD1. Germline CDR1 SGHTS, CDR2 YDEGEE. Losses at the gene ends were 0 bases for V and 8 bases for J; bases not matched to a gene: 3. The CDR3 loop spans 14 amino acids. CDR3 protein: CASSLGTGVDIQYF. As DNA, the CDR3 is TGTGCCAGCAGCTTGGGGACAGGGGTGGACATTCAGTACTTC. The variable domain in full, with the rest retrieved from reference TRBV5-8 and TRBJ2-4, is EAGVTQSPTHLIKTRGQQATLRCSPISGHTSVYWYQQALGLGLQFLLWYDEGEERNRGNFPPRFSGRQFPNYSSELNVNALELEDSALYLCASSLGTGVDIQYFGAGTRLSVL.

Only one count was recorded for this clone. The V and J genes are TRBV19 and TRBJ2-1, with a tentative D call TRBD1 (6 bases). The CDR3 length is 14 residues. The V end was cut by 3 bases, the J end by 7 bases, with 13 bases between. Looked up from germline, CDR1 is LNHDA and CDR2 is SQIVND (reference sequence). CDR3 region: CASSIRGLGNEQFF. Here the CDR3 DNA reads TGTGCCAGTAGTATCAGGGGTTTGGGGAATGAGCAGTTCTTC.

V is TRBV29-1 and J is TRBJ1-5, with D unresolved. Germline-derived CDR1 and CDR2 are SQVTM and ANQGSEA. Trimming pared 4 bases from V and 7 bases from J, leaving 11 bases between. CDR3 length: 12 amino acids. The CDR3 coding sequence is TGCAGCGTTGGAGGGAACGAGCAGCCCCAGCATTTT. Translating gives CSVGGNEQPQHF.

CDR3 protein: CASSMGRSPQETQYF. The CDR3 nucleotides read TGTGCCAGCTCAATGGGACGTAGTCCACAAGAGACCCAGTACTTC. V is TRBV18 and J is TRBJ2-5, with D possibly called TRBD1 or TRBD2 (5 bases each). The CDR3 spans 15 residues. The V gene lost 5 bases and the J gene lost 2 bases, with 15 bases spanning the gap. Germline values: CDR1 KGHSH, CDR2 LQKENI.

The V and J genes are TRBV19 and TRBJ2-1, with a weak D call TRBD2 (6 bases). CDR3 length: 15 residues. The ends were cut back, 7 bases at V and 6 bases at J, with 19 bases in the middle. CDR1 and CDR2 (germline): LNHDA, SQIVND (reference sequence). The DNA for the CDR3 is TGTGCCAGTAAGTTCAGGAGGGGATCTCCCAATGAGCAGTTCTTC. It encodes CASKFRRGSPNEQFF.

The rearrangement uses TRBV29-1 and TRBJ2-7, with no clear D. The CDR3 is 14 amino acids. Trimming shortened V by 5 bases and J by 4 bases, and 18 bases separated the two germline ends. Per the germline V gene, CDR1 is SQVTM and CDR2 is ANQGSEA. Here the CDR3 reads CSVLPQYDSYEQYF. The CDR3 DNA follows: TGCAGCGTTCTTCCCCAATATGATTCTTACGAGCAGTACTTC.

This clone was observed a single time. The chain is built from TRBV7-6 and TRBJ1-1; TRBD1 matches at 8 bases. V was pared by 5 bases and J by 5 bases, with 4 bases of the junction left unmatched. Germline values: CDR1 SGHVS, CDR2 FNYEAQ. The CDR3 spans 13 residues. CDR3 residues: CASSRTGGTEAFF. The CDR3 coding sequence is TGTGCCAGCAGCAGAACAGGGGGAACTGAAGCTTTCTTT. The full variable domain, rest sourced from reference TRBV7-6 and TRBJ1-1, is GAGVSQSPRYKVTKRGQDVALRCDPISGHVSLYWYRQALGQGPEFLTYFNYEAQQDKSGLPNDRFSAERPEGSISTLTIQRTEQRDSAMYRCASSRTGGTEAFFGQGTRLTVV.

CDR3 sequence reads: CASSFPGGEQYF. CDR3 sequence (DNA): TGTGCCAGCAGCTTCCCCGGGGGGGAGCAGTACTTC. V usage is TRBV7-8 and J usage is TRBJ2-7; 7 nucleotides agree with TRBD2. CDR3 length: 12 residues. CDR1 SGHVS and CDR2 FQNEAQ come from the germline V gene. Germline trimming cut 3 bases from V and 7 bases from J; bases unmatched to any gene: 3. The variable domain in full, completed from reference TRBV7-8 and TRBJ2-7, reads GAGVSQSPRYKVAKRGQDVALRCDPISGHVSLFWYQQALGQGPEFLTYFQNEAQLDKSGLPSDRFFAERPEGSVSTLKIQRTQQEDSAVYLCASSFPGGEQYFGPGTRLTVT.

The count of this clone is one. V usage is TRBV2 and J usage is TRBJ1-4; perhaps TRBD1 as D (5 bases). The CDR3 is made up of 16 amino acids. V lost 5 bases and J lost 2, with 15 bases in between. From germline, CDR1 is SNHLY and CDR2 FYNNEI. This CDR3 is CASSPGTSGTNEKLFF. CDR3 sequence (DNA): TGTGCCAGCAGTCCGGGGACCTCAGGGACTAATGAAAAACTGTTTTTT. The whole variable domain, filled in from reference TRBV2 and TRBJ1-4, reads EPEVTQTPSHQVTQMGQEVILRCVPISNHLYFYWYRQILGQKVEFLVSFYNNEISEKSEIFDDQFSVERPDGSNFTLKIRSTKLEDSAMYFCASSPGTSGTNEKLFFGSGTQLSVL.

The chain couples TRBV28 to TRBJ1-2; no reliable D call. The V end was cut by 1 base, the J end by 5 bases, with 8 bases between. Germline V gene lookup returns CDR1 MDHEN and CDR2 SYDVKM. The CDR3 is 13 residues long. DNA of the CDR3: TGTGCCAGCAGTTTATTGGCACGTTATGGCTACACCTTC. This translates into CASSLLARYGYTF.

This sequence joins TRBV28 and TRBJ2-2; D may be TRBD2 (5 bases). This CDR3 contains 12 residues. V dropped 3 bases and J dropped 8 bases, with 7 bases sitting between them. Germline V gives CDR1 MDHEN, CDR2 SYDVKM. The CDR3 protein is CASSFPGGELFF. As DNA, the CDR3 is TGTGCCAGCAGTTTCCCGGGGGGGGAGCTGTTTTTT.

The chain uses TRBV19 and TRBJ2-3; 8 bases fit TRBD2. This CDR3 has 18 residues. V was pared by 5 bases and J by 5 bases, with 18 bases of the junction left unmatched. CDR1 is LNHDA and CDR2 is SQIVND in the germline V gene (reference sequence). The CDR3 region is CASSPQVGVAGQIDTQYF. The CDR3 bases are TGTGCCAGTAGTCCCCAAGTGGGTGTAGCGGGACAAATAGATACGCAGTATTTT.

The chain combines TRBV6-4 with TRBJ2-3, with 10 bases lining up with TRBD2. CDR1 is MRHNA, CDR2 SNTAGT, per germline. This CDR3 comprises 15 residues. J lost 6 bases, V lost 6 bases, and 9 bases had no gene match. The CDR3 spells CASSQLAGPRDTQYF. Written as DNA, the CDR3 is TGTGCCAGCAGCCAACTAGCGGGACCCAGGGATACGCAGTATTTT.

This chain connects TRBV6-6 to TRBJ2-3; D is undetermined. In germline, CDR1 is MNHNY, CDR2 SVGAGI (reference sequence). V dropped 6 bases and J dropped 4 bases, with 8 bases sitting between them. The CDR3 extends over 12 amino acids. The CDR3 DNA reads TGTGCCAGCAGATCAGCCGCAGATACGCAGTATTTT. It codes for CASRSAADTQYF.

This clone turned up a few times. The chain carries TRBV4-1 and TRBJ1-3; no firm D call. Trimming removed 4 bases from V and 4 bases from J, with 11 bases in between. Germline V CDR1 and CDR2: MGHRA, YSYEKL. This CDR3 has 14 residues. The CDR3 DNA reads TGCGCCAGCAGCCCCTGGACGGCGGGAAACACCATATATTTT. It encodes CASSPWTAGNTIYF.

This sequence joins TRBV6-5 and TRBJ1-1; 12 bases are a match to TRBD1. There are 15 residues in the CDR3. The V and J ends lost 6 bases and 6 bases, in that order; junction bases with no gene match: 8. Germline V gene lookup returns CDR1 MNHEY and CDR2 SVGAGI. The CDR3 protein is CASRPPGQGAAEAFF. CDR3 sequence (DNA): TGTGCCAGCAGGCCTCCGGGACAGGGGGCGGCTGAAGCTTTCTTT.

The count of this clone is one. The CDR3 DNA reads as TGTGCCAGCAGTTTATCGTTGGGGCTTGGCTATGGCTACACCTTC. It is translated as CASSLSLGLGYGYTF. The chain has TRBV27 and TRBJ1-2; a weak D match, TRBD1 (5 bases). Germline V lookup: CDR1 MNHEY, CDR2 SMNVEV (reference sequence). This CDR3 contains 15 residues. V lost 0 bases to trimming and J lost 4 bases, with 12 bases between them.

The V call is TRBV5-4, the J call TRBJ2-2; tentatively, D is TRBD1 (6 bases). V was cut by 0 bases and J by 6 bases, with 9 bases left in between. The CDR3 length is 14 residues. Per germline, CDR1 SGHNT and CDR2 YYREEE (reference sequence). The CDR3 DNA reads TGTGCCAGCAGCTTGGACAGGGTGGCCGGGGAGCTGTTTTTT. Protein sequence: CASSLDRVAGELFF.

This clone was seen only once. The chain is built from TRBV29-1 and TRBJ2-7; D not certain. The CDR3 has 12 amino acids. The germline V gene encodes CDR1 SQVTM and CDR2 ANQGSEA. Trimming took off 4 bases at V and 5 bases at J, with 12 bases between the two ends. The chain's CDR3 is CSVVVPPHEQYF. The CDR3 bases are TGCAGCGTTGTAGTCCCTCCTCACGAGCAGTACTTC.

The DNA for the CDR3 is TGTGCCAGCAGGATCGGTCTGCGCTCCTACGAGCAGTACTTC. The encoded protein is CASRIGLRSYEQYF. The chain links TRBV13 to TRBJ2-7; D not certain. Germline CDR1 reads PRHDT; CDR2 reads FYEKMQ (reference sequence). Trimming shortened V by 6 bases and J by 0 bases, and 12 bases separated the two germline ends. The CDR3 covers 14 residues. Complete variable domain (other parts from reference TRBV13 and TRBJ2-7): AAGVIQSPRHLIKEKRETATLKCYPIPRHDTVYWYQQGPGQDPQFLISFYEKMQSDKGSIPDRFSAQQFSDYHSELNMSSLELGDSALYFCASRIGLRSYEQYFGPGTRLTVT.

The chain carries TRBV18 and TRBJ1-3, with a tentative D call TRBD1 (5 bases). Germline V gene data show CDR1 as KGHSH and CDR2 as LQKENI. Trimming cost V 1 base and J 4 bases, with 17 bases left between them. The CDR3 loop spans 17 amino acids. CDR3 sequence: CASSPLGPGIRGNTIYF. CDR3 DNA: TGTGCCAGCTCACCACTGGGGCCGGGGATACGAGGAAACACCATATATTTT.

This clone was recorded a few times. V gene TRBV6-4 combines with J gene TRBJ2-3, with 12 bases fitting TRBD2. The CDR3 spans 15 residues. Germline V CDR1 and CDR2: MRHNA, SNTAGT. Trimming cost V 5 bases and J 4 bases; bases outside gene matches: 4. This chain's CDR3 is CASSRLAGDSDTQYF. The CDR3 DNA reads TGTGCCAGCAGTCGACTAGCGGGAGACTCAGATACGCAGTATTTT.